This T cell receptor (beta chain) was profiled in a study of blood T cell repertoires in COVID-19. Turning to the study itself: T cells, B-cell-depleted T cells, or PBMCs supplied cDNA or gDNA.

The J segment lost 7 bases and the V segment lost 2 bases, leaving 8 bases of the junction unmatched. Germline V gene sequence: CDR1 GTSNPN, CDR2 SVGIG (reference sequence). The CDR3 has 15 residues. In the original processing: Amplifying reference gene primers gave estimates of nucleated cell counts. Assay: immunoSEQ multiplex PCR; the TCRdb copy retains only in-frame clones and omits some. The V and J calls and clone size are taken from that table; D and trimming were inferred from the DNA. The data show more than 150,000 clones, around 91% seen once. V and J are TRBV30 and TRBJ2-1, with 10 bases that match TRBD2. The TCR was taken from a man in his fifties or sixties with acute or convalescent COVID-19. The specimen was peripheral blood. The CDR3 bases are TGTGCCTGGAGTAGGGTCCTAGCGGGAGTAAATGAGCAGTTCTTC. The encoded protein is CAWSRVLAGVNEQFF.